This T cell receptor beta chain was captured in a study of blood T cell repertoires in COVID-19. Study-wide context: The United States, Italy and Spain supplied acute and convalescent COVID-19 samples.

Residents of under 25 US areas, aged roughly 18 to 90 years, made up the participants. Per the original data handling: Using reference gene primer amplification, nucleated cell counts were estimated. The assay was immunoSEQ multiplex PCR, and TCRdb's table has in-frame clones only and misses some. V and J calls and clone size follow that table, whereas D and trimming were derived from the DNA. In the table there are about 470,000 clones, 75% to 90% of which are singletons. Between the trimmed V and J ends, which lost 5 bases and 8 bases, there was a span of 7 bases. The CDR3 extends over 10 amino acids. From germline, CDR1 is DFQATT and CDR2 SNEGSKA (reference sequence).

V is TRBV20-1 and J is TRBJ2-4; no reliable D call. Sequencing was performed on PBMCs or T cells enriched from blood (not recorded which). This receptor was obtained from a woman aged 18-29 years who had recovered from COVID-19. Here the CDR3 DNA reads TGCAGTGCTGCGCAGGACATTCAGTACTTC. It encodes CSAAQDIQYF.